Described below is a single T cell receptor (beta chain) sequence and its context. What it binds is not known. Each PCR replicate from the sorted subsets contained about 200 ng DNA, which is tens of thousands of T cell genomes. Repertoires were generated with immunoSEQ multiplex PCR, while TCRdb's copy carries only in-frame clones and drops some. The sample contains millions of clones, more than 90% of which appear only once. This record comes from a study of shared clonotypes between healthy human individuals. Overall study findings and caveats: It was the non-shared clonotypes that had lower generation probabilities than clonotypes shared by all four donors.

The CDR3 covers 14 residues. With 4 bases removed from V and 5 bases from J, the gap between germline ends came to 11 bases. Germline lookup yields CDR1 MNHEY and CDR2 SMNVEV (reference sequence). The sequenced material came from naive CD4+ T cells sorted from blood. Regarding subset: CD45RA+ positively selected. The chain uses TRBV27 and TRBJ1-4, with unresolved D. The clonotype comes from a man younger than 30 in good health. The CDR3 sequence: CASSSYGLNEKLFF. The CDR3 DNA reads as TGTGCCAGCAGTTCTTACGGACTGAATGAAAAACTGTTTTTT.